The 9 T cell receptor beta chains reported below all come from one sample, sequenced in a study of cytotoxic CD8 clonotypes in ibrutinib-treated CLL. Generated by immunoSEQ multiplex PCR, the TCRdb table keeps only in-frame clones and is missing some. The sample contains 250,000 to 350,000 clones, less than 85% of which appear only once. This specimen consisted of PBMCs, obtained at disease progression, from a patient treated with ibrutinib. The origin of the receptors is a human donor with chronic lymphocytic leukemia.

The rearrangement links TRBV6-6 to TRBJ2-7, with 7 nucleotides matching TRBD1. V shed 4 bases and J 3 bases; nucleotides not matched to a gene: 6. The CDR3 runs 14 residues. CDR1 is MNHNY, CDR2 SVGAGI, per germline (reference sequence). The DNA for the CDR3 is TGTGCCAGCAGTTCTCGACAGGGAATCTACGAGCAGTACTTC. Residues: CASSSRQGIYEQYF.

V is TRBV19 and J is TRBJ2-7; D possibly corresponds to TRBD1 (5 bases). Trimming left V 4 bases short and J 3 bases short, with 10 bases between. CDR3 length: 13 amino acids. Germline CDR1 and CDR2: LNHDA and SQIVND (reference sequence). The CDR3 DNA reads TGTGCCAGTAGTACCGGGCAGGGCTACGAGCAGTACTTC. Its protein is CASSTGQGYEQYF. The entire variable domain, with the rest obtained from reference TRBV19 and TRBJ2-7, is as follows: DGGITQSPKYLFRKEGQNVTLSCEQNLNHDAMYWYRQDPGQGLRLIYYSQIVNDFQKGDIAEGYSVSREKKESFPLTVTSAQKNPTAFYLCASSTGQGYEQYFGPGTRLTVT.

The chain links TRBV18 to TRBJ2-7; 12 nucleotides agree with TRBD1. The CDR3 has 16 residues. Germline assignment: CDR1 KGHSH and CDR2 LQKENI. The V gene end was trimmed by 3 bases and the J gene end by 3 bases; junction bases not matched to a gene: 6. CDR3 DNA: TGTGCCAGCTCACCGCCGGGACAGGGGGCCCTCTACGAGCAGTACTTC. Encoded protein: CASSPPGQGALYEQYF.

This sequence joins TRBV11-2 and TRBJ2-3, with a tentative D call TRBD1 (6 bases). The germline CDR1 and CDR2 sequences are SGHAT and FQNNGV. The CDR3 sequence is 15 residues long. Trimming stripped 1 base from V and 2 bases from J, with 10 bases between. The CDR3 is CASSLVGQSTDTQYF. The CDR3 coding sequence is TGTGCCAGCAGCTTAGTAGGACAGTCCACAGATACGCAGTATTTT.

This chain links TRBV12-5 with TRBJ2-1; D is ambiguous. Germline V lookup: CDR1 LGHNT, CDR2 FRNRAP. V was cut by 2 bases and J by 8 bases, with 10 bases left in between. This CDR3 has 13 residues. Here the CDR3 DNA reads TGTGCTAGTGGTTTGAACAATCCAGATGAGCAGTTCTTC. It encodes CASGLNNPDEQFF.

There are a few counts of this clone. The chain recombines TRBV20-1 with TRBJ2-2; D uncertain. This CDR3 spans 11 amino acids. The ends were cut back, 5 bases at V and 4 bases at J, with 5 bases in the middle. CDR1 is DFQATT and CDR2 is SNEGSKA in the germline V gene (reference sequence). CDR3: CSARSTGELFF. The CDR3 region has the DNA TGCAGTGCTCGAAGCACCGGGGAGCTGTTTTTT.

The gene calls are TRBV29-1 and TRBJ2-1; 7 bases fit TRBD1. With 8 bases clipped from V and 5 bases from J, the junction kept 12 bases outside the gene matches. CDR1 and CDR2 from the germline V gene are SQVTM and ANQGSEA. This CDR3 has 14 amino acids. CDR3 amino acids: CSYYGDRAHNEQFF. CDR3 in DNA: TGCAGCTACTATGGGGACAGAGCCCACAATGAGCAGTTCTTC.

In this sample, this clone turned up once. The chain combines TRBV7-9 with TRBJ2-7, with 9 nucleotides matching TRBD1. CDR3 length: 13 residues. Per the germline V gene, CDR1 is SEHNR and CDR2 is FQNEAQ (reference sequence). Germline trimming cut 5 bases from V and 13 bases from J; bases unmatched to any gene: 12. CDR3 sequence (DNA): TGTGCCAGCAGCCGGATAACGGGGACAGGGCAATACTTC. Its protein product is CASSRITGTGQYF.

V usage is TRBV9 and J usage is TRBJ2-3; the match to TRBD1 covers 9 bases. In germline, CDR1 is SGDLS, CDR2 YYNGEE. V shed 2 bases, J shed 2 bases, and the junction held 6 bases outside the gene matches. This CDR3 is built from 16 residues. DNA for the CDR3: TGTGCCAGCAGCGTCTGGACAGGGGAGTTCACAGATACGCAGTATTTT. This sequence encodes CASSVWTGEFTDTQYF.